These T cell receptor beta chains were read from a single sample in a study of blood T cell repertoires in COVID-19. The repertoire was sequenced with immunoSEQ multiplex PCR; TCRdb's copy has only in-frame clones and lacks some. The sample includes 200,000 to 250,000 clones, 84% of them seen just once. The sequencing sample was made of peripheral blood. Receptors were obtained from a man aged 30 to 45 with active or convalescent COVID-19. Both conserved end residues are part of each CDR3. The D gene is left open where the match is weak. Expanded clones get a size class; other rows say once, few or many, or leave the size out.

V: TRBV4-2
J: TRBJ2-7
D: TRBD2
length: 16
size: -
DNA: TGTGCCAGCAGCCAGGGACTAGCGGGGGGGGTCTACGAGCAGTACTTC
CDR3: CASSQGLAGGVYEQYF

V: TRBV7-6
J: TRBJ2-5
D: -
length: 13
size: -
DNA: TGTGCCAGCAGCCCCACGGCGGTGGAGACCCAGTACTTC
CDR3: CASSPTAVETQYF

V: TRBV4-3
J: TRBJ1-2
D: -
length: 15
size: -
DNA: TGCGCCAGCAGCCAAGAGGGCGGGGGGGGTTATGGCTACACCTTC
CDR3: CASSQEGGGGYGYTF

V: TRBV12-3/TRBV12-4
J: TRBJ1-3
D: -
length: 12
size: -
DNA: TGTGCCAGCATGACAAGCGGAAACACCATATATTTT
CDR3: CASMTSGNTIYF

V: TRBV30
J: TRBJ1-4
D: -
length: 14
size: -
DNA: TGTGCCTGGCGTAATAGAGGGTTAGGGGAAAAACTGTTTTTT
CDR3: CAWRNRGLGEKLFF

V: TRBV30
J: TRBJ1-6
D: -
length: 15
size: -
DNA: TGTGCCTGGAGTGGGTCGCAGGGGCCTAATTCACCCCTCCACTTT
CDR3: CAWSGSQGPNSPLHF

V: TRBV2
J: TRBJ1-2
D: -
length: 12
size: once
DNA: TGTGCCAGCGATAATCGGGTGCGAGGCTACACCTTC
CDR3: CASDNRVRGYTF

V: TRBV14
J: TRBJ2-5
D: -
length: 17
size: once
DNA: TGTGCCAGCAGCCAAGGAGTGTCCGGGACTCGGTGGGAGACCCAGTACTTC
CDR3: CASSQGVSGTRWETQYF

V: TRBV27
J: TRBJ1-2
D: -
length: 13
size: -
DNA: TGTGCCAGCAGTTTTAAAAGGGAGTATGGCTACACCTTC
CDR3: CASSFKREYGYTF

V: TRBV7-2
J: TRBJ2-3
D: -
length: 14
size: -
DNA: TGTGCCAGCAGCTTAGTACGCCGGGGAGATACGCAGTATTTT
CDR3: CASSLVRRGDTQYF

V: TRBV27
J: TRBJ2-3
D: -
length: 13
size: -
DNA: TGTGCCAGCAGTTACAAAAGCACAGATACGCAGTATTTT
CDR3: CASSYKSTDTQYF

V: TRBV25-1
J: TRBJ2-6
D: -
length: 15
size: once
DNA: TGTGCCAGCAGTGGATCAGGGACTGGGGCCAACGTCCTGACTTTC
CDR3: CASSGSGTGANVLTF

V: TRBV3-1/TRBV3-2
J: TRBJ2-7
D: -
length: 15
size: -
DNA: TGTGCCAGCAGCCTCTCCCCGGACTTTCCCTACGAGCAGTACTTC
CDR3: CASSLSPDFPYEQYF

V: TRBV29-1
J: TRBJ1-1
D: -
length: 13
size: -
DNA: TGCAGCGTGAGGGAGGGGGGGAGCACTGAAGCTTTCTTT
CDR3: CSVREGGSTEAFF

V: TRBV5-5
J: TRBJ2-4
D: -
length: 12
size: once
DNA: TGTGCCAGCAGCTCGGACTCCGACATTCAGTACTTC
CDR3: CASSSDSDIQYF